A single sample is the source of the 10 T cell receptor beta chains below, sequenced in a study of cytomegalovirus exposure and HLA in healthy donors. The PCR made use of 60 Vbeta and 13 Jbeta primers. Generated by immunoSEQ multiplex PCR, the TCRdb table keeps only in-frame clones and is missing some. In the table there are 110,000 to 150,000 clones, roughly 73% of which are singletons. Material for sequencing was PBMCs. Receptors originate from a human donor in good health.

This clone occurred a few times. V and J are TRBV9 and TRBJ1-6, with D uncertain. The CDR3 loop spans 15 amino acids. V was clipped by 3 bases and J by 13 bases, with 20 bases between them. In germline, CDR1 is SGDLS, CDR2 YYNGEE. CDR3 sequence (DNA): TGTGCCAGCAGCGGCTACGACACAACCAGAAATCCCCTCCACTTT. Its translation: CASSGYDTTRNPLHF.

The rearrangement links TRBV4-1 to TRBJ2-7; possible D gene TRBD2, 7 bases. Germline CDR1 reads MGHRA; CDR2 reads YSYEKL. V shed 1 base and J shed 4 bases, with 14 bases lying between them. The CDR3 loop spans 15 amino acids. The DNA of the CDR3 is TGCGCCAGCAGCCAAGTTTCAGAGGGGGGGTACGAGCAGTACTTC. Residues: CASSQVSEGGYEQYF.

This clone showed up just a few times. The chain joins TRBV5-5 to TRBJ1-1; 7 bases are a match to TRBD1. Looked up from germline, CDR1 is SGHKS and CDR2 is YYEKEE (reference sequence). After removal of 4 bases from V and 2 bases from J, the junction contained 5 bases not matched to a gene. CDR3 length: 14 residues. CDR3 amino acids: CASSGTVSNTEAFF. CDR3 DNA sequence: TGTGCCAGCAGCGGGACAGTCAGTAACACTGAAGCTTTCTTT.

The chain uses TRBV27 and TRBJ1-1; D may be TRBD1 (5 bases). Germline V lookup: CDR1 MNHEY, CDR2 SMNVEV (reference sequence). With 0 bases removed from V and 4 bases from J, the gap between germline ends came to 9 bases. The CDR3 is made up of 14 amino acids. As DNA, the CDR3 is TGTGCCAGCAGTTTATCAACGGGGGGCACTGAAGCTTTCTTT. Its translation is CASSLSTGGTEAFF.

The CDR3 DNA follows: TGTGCCAGCAGCACCCGGACACGTAGCTCTGGAAACACCATATATTTT. Encoded protein: CASSTRTRSSGNTIYF. The chain employs TRBV7-8 and TRBJ1-3, with D perhaps TRBD1 (5 bases). Germline V gene lookup returns CDR1 SGHVS and CDR2 FQNEAQ. Trimming took 5 bases from V and 0 from J, leaving 14 bases between them. The CDR3 runs to 16 residues. Combining the CDR3 with reference TRBV7-8 and TRBJ1-3 gives the whole variable domain GAGVSQSPRYKVAKRGQDVALRCDPISGHVSLFWYQQALGQGPEFLTYFQNEAQLDKSGLPSDRFFAERPEGSVSTLKIQRTQQEDSAVYLCASSTRTRSSGNTIYFGEGSWLTVV.

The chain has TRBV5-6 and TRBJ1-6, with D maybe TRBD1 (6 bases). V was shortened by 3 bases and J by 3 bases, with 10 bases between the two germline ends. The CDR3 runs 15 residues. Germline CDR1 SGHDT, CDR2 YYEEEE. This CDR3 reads CASSYTGHYNSPLHF. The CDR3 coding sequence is TGTGCCAGCAGCTATACAGGGCACTATAATTCACCCCTCCACTTT.

CDR3 sequence: CATTFSGGYNEQFF. In DNA form, the CDR3 reads TGTGCCACAACCTTTAGCGGAGGCTACAATGAGCAGTTCTTC. V is TRBV10-3 and J is TRBJ2-1, with D possibly matching TRBD2 (6 bases). Between the trimmed V and J ends, which lost 10 bases and 3 bases, there was a span of 16 bases. Germline CDR1 reads ENHRY; CDR2 reads SYGVKD. The CDR3 is 14 amino acids.

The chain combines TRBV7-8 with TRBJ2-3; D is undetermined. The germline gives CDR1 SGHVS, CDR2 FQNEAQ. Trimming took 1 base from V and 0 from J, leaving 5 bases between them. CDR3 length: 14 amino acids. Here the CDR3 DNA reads TGTGCCAGCAGCTTAGAAGCTAGCACAGATACGCAGTATTTT. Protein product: CASSLEASTDTQYF.

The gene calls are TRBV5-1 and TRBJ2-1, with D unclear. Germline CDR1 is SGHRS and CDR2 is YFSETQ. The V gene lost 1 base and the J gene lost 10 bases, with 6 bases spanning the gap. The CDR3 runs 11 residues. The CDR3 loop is CASSLMEEQFF. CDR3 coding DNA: TGCGCCAGCAGCTTGATGGAGGAGCAGTTCTTC.

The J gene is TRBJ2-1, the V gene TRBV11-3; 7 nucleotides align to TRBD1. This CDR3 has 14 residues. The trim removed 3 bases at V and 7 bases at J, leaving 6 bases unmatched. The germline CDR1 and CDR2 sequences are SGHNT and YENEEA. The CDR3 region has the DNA TGTGCCAGCAGCTTCAAAAGGGGGCGGAATGAGCAGTTCTTC. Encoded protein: CASSFKRGRNEQFF. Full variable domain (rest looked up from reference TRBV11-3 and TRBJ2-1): EAGVVQSPRYKIIEKKQPVAFWCNPISGHNTLYWYLQNLGQGPELLIRYENEEAVDDSQLPKDRFSAERLKGVDSTLKIQPAELGDSAVYLCASSFKRGRNEQFFGPGTRLTVL.